This TCR beta chain was found in a study of cytomegalovirus exposure and HLA in healthy donors listed by TCRdb under 2017. Background for the entire study: An earlier analysis of some 600 of the donors reported 250 to 350 Gb of sequence data and 117 million unique TCR beta sequences obtained from about 179 million T cells. The study combined high-throughput TCR immunosequencing, statistical association of individual TCRs with disease status, and machine learning to predict cytomegalovirus infection status. An earlier analysis of nearly 600 of the donors applied high-throughput TCR beta sequencing to assess whether each TCR beta V gene segment acted as functional or pseudogenic. Across around 400 genotyped donors of the cohort, an average of roughly 250,000 unique TCR beta nucleotide sequences per donor were sequenced, and roughly 20% of those sequences were non-productive. In a later analysis, previously published TCR beta repertoires from 666 donors were re-analyzed and high-resolution HLA genotyping was added so that TCR occurrence patterns could be studied. Rather than using new phenotypic data, the later analysis identified candidate immune exposures from TCR beta sequences and from how often those sequences occurred across donors. Donor age, sex, ethnicity and CMV serostatus were compiled alongside the repertoire data. Every repertoire in the discovery cohort had been generated on one and the same sequencing platform. Besides the first cohort of approximately 710 subjects, a separate validation cohort made up of roughly 120 different subjects was used. Of the roughly 390 genotyped donors, 80% to 90% were placed in the genetic ancestry cluster associated with self-reported Caucasian donors. Four to six DR-DQ haplotypes were handled as single units for association and clustering, since linkage in the cohort was strong. A later genetic analysis took genome-wide SNP genotypes for about three fifths of the roughly 700 donors and used that subset as a discovery cohort. Roughly 290 gigabases of sequencing data and around 80 million unique TCR sequences made up an early release that covered around 640 HLA-typed donors. The aim of the study was to test whether cataloging public T cell receptors could identify signatures of past pathogen exposure. Both class I and class II loci were covered by HLA typing, at four-digit resolution. The number of typed donors differed by locus: roughly 620-640 for A, B, C, DRB1 and DQB1; 500 to 550 for DQA1; about 600 for DPA1; and about 470 for DPB1. The study profiled the T cell repertoires of about 640 subjects by immunosequencing and related them to cytomegalovirus serostatus.

The cohort comprised under 700 healthy bone marrow donors. Cohort members were all nominally healthy when sampled, although unrecorded immune exposures were likely present. The donor tested CMV seropositive, placing the donor among the approximately 310 seropositive members of the cohort. Every donor gave a peripheral blood sample, and the peripheral blood mononuclear cells from that sample were used for TCR beta sequencing. The Qiagen DNeasy Blood Extraction Kit was used to extract genomic DNA from the blood cell samples. The receptor library was made with the immunoSEQ multiplex PCR assay. For the multiplex PCR, a mixture combining 60 forward primers for TCR Vbeta segments and 13 reverse primers for TCR Jbeta segments was used. A multiplex PCR assay on genomic DNA amplified the CDR3 region of rearranged TCR beta genes. On the Illumina HiSeq System, the amplified TCR beta libraries were sequenced as 87-base-pair reads. The study's own analysis went as follows. Across the 670 or so repertoires, a later analysis counted 80 million or so unique TCR beta chains, some 11 million of which were shared by at least two donors. Raw reads were error-corrected and collapsed into unique sequences with a nearest-neighbor algorithm that merged closely related sequences to remove PCR and sequencing errors. Alignment of CDR3 sequences to IMGT reference sequences was used to assign V, D and J gene segments. Each retained sequence needed at least a six-nucleotide match to both a V gene segment and a J gene segment. A rearrangement was called productive if the CDR3 had no stop codons and remained in frame with V and J, and every other rearrangement was called non-productive. CDR3 was defined by IMGT convention, running from the second conserved V-encoded cysteine to the conserved J-encoded phenylalanine. The earlier analysis of about 640 of the donors excluded any sequence lacking an unambiguous match to a single V gene segment. In an earlier analysis of 587 of the donors, a V segment was called functional when productive rearrangements were above 56.7%, and segregating when the standard deviation between donors exceeded 5%. To diagnose cytomegalovirus status from the catalog of TCR beta chain sequences, a statistical classification framework was built. In a later analysis, TCR nucleotide sequences were compared against IMGT/GENE-DB human TR gene sequences so that V and J genes could be assigned. Using the TCRdist pipeline, a later analysis assigned CDR3 sequences along with most-parsimonious VDJ recombination scenarios. A later analysis defined each TCR beta chain by its CDR3 amino acid sequence plus V-gene family, and excluded reads lacking a unique V-gene family. In a later analysis, some 600 highly shared, low-generation-probability nucleotide sequences were removed to address suspected cross-contamination and a sequencing artifact. In a later analysis, a clonal expansion index was calculated for each public chain from normalized within-repertoire ranks of inferred template counts. In a later analysis, generation probabilities were computed using a VDJ recombination model fitted to out-of-frame rearrangements, and the results were checked against IGoR. A later analysis scored TCR-TCR, TCR-HLA and TCR-CMV co-occurrence with hypergeometric tests, applying a repertoire-size bias correction to TCR pairs. A later analysis estimated false discovery rates by permuting HLA or CMV assignments 20 times. In a later analysis, co-occurring TCRs were grouped using DBSCAN, and TCRdist sequence similarity was added for clustering within HLA-allele-positive subsets. For co-occurrence clustering, repertoires with fewer than 30,000 or more than 120,000 public chains were excluded, along with about five repertoires with anomalous nucleotide sharing. What TCRdb holds here is the immuneACCESS table cut down to in-frame rearrangements. Part of the clones is not present; checked against another copy, under half of the missing clones reflect an unresolved V gene, and the others are unexplained. Clone size and V and J calls were adopted from that table, with D and trimming inferred from the DNA. For this sample the table gives some 160,000 clones, of which around 83% were detected only once. The top ten hold about 6% of the sample.

Results the study describes overall, beyond this receptor: An association between a missense DCLRE1C variant and V-gene and J-gene trimming of TCR beta chains was found in a later genetic analysis and replicated in an independent cohort. Because HLA typing was unavailable for some donors at each locus, only the typed subset was used in association tests. When HLA alleles, especially DR and DQ, strongly co-occurred, TCR associations were difficult to assign to individual alleles. Specific HLA alleles were associated with 15,000 to 20,000 TCR beta sequences at a false discovery rate of 0.05 in a later analysis. For the cohort, immune exposure information was limited to CMV serostatus. In an earlier analysis of around 600 of the donors, most TCR beta V segments appeared in productive rearrangements about 90% or about 30% of the time, broadly matching IMGT annotations. According to a later analysis, TCR association rates differed among HLA loci, with DRB1 alleles showing the most associated TCRs and HLA-C alleles showing the fewest. Presence/absence analyses assumed roughly uniform sequencing depth across donors, an assumption that may not hold. Most CMV-associated TCR beta chains appeared to be HLA-restricted in a later analysis, and the HLA associations seemed to be driven largely by CMV exposure. A later analysis reported that several top co-occurrence clusters appeared linked to parvovirus B19, influenza, CMV and Epstein-Barr virus. The earlier analysis of 450 to 700 of the donors excluded roughly 17 rarely observed V segments, including chromosome 9 orphons, because counts were too low. Compared with equally common non-associated chains, HLA-associated TCR beta chains in a later analysis were more clonally expanded and had lower generation probabilities. This cohort had only TCR beta chains sequenced, and the lack of alpha or paired-chain data limited which features could be detected. According to the authors, the approach could potentially be generalized to other disease states and immunological phenotypes. Correlated functional status among segregating V segments might reflect linkage disequilibrium, but an unknown experimental factor could not be ruled out. A cluster of highly shared sequence variants was judged likely to represent a technical artifact of the sequencing pipeline. A further reported finding was that TCR beta sequences accurately predicted the HLA-A and HLA-B alleles for most subjects in the first cohort. In vitro tests confirmed that three of the cytomegalovirus-associated TCR beta chains recognize cytomegalovirus antigens. In both the original and validation cohorts, the classifier was reported to diagnose cytomegalovirus status with high specificity and sensitivity. In a later genetic analysis, fewer N-insertions in productive TCRs were reported among donors in an Asian-associated ancestry cluster than the approximately 630-donor mean. The study gave a list of 150 to 200 TCR beta chains associated with cytomegalovirus. Most TCR sequences were seen in very few donors, while some public TCRs were found in many individuals.

Notes on this clone: Its antigen is not yet known. Per-base qualities were not stored, and no clone one base away is much larger.

The TCR was taken from a man aged 50 to 60 in good health and CMV-seropositive. The sample comprised PBMCs.

Here is the DNA: TGTGCCAGCAGTGCGAGCGGGGGGGGGTACGAGCAGTACTTC. It translates to CASSASGGGYEQYF. The chain links TRBV2 with TRBJ2-7; TRBD2 lines up with 10 middle nucleotides. Clipping removes 4 bases from V and 4 bases from J, with 4 as the unmatched junction base count. For CDR1 and CDR2, the germline V gene lists SNHLY and FYNNEI. Counted from cysteine to phenylalanine, this CDR3 has 14 amino acids. The DNA shown is the 42-base CDR3, in frame from base 1.